One sample yielded the 5 T cell receptor beta chains listed below, sequenced in a study of blood T cell repertoires in COVID-19. Clones were sequenced by immunoSEQ multiplex PCR, and TCRdb holds only the in-frame ones, with some missing. The top ten clones hold roughly 3.4% of a sample with 200,000 to 250,000 clones, roughly 80% of them seen once. What was sequenced was peripheral blood. The origin of the receptors is a young woman with acute or convalescent COVID-19.

J is TRBJ2-5 and V is TRBV5-6; no clear D. The CDR3 spans 13 residues. V was shortened by 4 bases and J by 2 bases, with 9 bases between the two germline ends. CDR1 and CDR2 from the germline V gene are SGHDT and YYEEEE. As DNA, the CDR3 is TGTGCCAGCAGCGGGCAGCAGCAAGAGACCCAGTACTTC. Translation: CASSGQQQETQYF.

The V gene is TRBV10-3, the J gene TRBJ2-7; TRBD1 aligns across 8 bases. In germline, CDR1 is ENHRY, CDR2 SYGVKD. V was pared by 3 bases and J by 0 bases, with 7 bases of the junction left unmatched. The CDR3 runs to 16 residues. The chain's CDR3 is CAISDPGQASSYEQYF. The CDR3 DNA reads as TGTGCCATCAGTGACCCGGGACAGGCTAGCTCCTACGAGCAGTACTTC.

This chain uses TRBV2 with TRBJ1-2; no definite D call. Germline V lookup: CDR1 SNHLY, CDR2 FYNNEI. The V gene lost 3 bases and the J gene lost 4 bases, with 12 bases spanning the gap. The CDR3 totals 14 residues. The CDR3 DNA sequence: TGTGCCAGCAGTGAGGATCTAGGCAGCTATGGCTACACCTTC. As protein: CASSEDLGSYGYTF.

The chain carries TRBV6-5 and TRBJ2-1; TRBD2 agrees at 9 bases. Germline lookup yields CDR1 MNHEY and CDR2 SVGAGI. The V segment lost 2 bases and the J segment 0 bases; nucleotides outside the gene matches: 2. The CDR3 is 16 amino acids. This CDR3 reads CASSYVAGASYNEQFF. For the CDR3, the DNA is TGTGCCAGCAGTTACGTAGCGGGAGCCTCCTACAATGAGCAGTTCTTC.

The chain couples TRBV6-5 to TRBJ1-2; the match to TRBD1 covers 7 bases. This CDR3 has 14 residues. CDR1 is MNHEY and CDR2 is SVGAGI in the germline V gene. V shed 4 bases and J 3 bases; nucleotides not matched to a gene: 5. This CDR3 is CASSSGDRDYGYTF. In nucleotides, the CDR3 is TGTGCCAGCAGTTCGGGTGACAGGGACTATGGCTACACCTTC.